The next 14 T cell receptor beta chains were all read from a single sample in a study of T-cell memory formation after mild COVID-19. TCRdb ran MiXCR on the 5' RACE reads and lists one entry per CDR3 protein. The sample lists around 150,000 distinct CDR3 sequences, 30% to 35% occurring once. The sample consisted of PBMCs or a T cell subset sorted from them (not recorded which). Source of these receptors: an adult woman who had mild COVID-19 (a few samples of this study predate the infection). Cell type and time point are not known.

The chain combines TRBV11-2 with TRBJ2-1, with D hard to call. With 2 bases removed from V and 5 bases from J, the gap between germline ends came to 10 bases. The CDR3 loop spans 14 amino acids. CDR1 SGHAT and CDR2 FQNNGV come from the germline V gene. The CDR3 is CASSLSGLDNEQFF. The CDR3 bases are TGTGCCAGCAGCTTATCTGGTCTGGACAATGAGCAGTTCTTC.

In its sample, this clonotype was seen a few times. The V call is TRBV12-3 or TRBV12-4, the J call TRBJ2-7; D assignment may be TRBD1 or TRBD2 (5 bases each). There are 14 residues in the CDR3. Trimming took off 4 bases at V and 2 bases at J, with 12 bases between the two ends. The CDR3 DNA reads TGTGCCAGCAGTTGGGGGTATTTGACCTACGAGCAGTACTTC. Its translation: CASSWGYLTYEQYF.

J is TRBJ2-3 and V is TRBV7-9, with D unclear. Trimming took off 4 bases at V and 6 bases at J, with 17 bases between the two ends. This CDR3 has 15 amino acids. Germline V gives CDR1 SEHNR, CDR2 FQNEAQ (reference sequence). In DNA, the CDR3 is TGTGCCAGCAGCTATTATCTAGGAGAGACGGATACGCAGTATTTT. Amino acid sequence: CASSYYLGETDTQYF.

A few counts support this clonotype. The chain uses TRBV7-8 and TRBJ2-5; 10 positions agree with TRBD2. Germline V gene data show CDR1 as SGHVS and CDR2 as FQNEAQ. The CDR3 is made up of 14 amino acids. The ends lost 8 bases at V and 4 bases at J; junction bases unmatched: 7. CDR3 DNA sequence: TGTGCCAGCCGAAAGCGGGGGGGCCTAGAGACCCAGTACTTC. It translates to CASRKRGGLETQYF.

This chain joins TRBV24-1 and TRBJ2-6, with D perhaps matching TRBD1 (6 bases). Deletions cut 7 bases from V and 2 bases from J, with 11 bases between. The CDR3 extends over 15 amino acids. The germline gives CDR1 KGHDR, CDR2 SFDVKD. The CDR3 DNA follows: TGTGCCACCAGCCCTACAGGGACTGGGGCCAACGTCCTGACTTTC. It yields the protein CATSPTGTGANVLTF.

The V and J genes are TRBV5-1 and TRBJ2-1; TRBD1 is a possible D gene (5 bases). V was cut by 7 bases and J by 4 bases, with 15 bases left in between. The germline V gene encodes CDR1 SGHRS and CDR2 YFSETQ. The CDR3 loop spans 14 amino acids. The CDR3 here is CASSDQGPYNEQFF. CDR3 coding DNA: TGCGCCAGCTCGGACCAGGGTCCGTACAATGAGCAGTTCTTC.

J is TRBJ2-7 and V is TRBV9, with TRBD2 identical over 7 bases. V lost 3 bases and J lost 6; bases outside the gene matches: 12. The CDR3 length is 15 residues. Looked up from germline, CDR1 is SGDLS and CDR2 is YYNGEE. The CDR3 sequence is CASSALGTKQAEQYF. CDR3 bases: TGTGCCAGCAGCGCACTCGGGACTAAGCAGGCCGAGCAGTACTTC.

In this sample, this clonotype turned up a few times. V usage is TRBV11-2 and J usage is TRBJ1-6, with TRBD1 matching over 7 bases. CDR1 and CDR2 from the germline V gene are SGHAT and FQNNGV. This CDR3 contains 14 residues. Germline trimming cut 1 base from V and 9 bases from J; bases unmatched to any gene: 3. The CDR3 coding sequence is TGTGCCAGCAGCTTAGGGGGGGACAGTTCACCCCTCCACTTT. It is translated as CASSLGGDSSPLHF.

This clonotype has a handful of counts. CDR3 sequence: CASSLSSGRASGELFF. The CDR3 DNA is TGTGCCAGCAGCTTATCGAGCGGGAGGGCCTCCGGGGAGCTGTTTTTT. The chain combines TRBV7-3 with TRBJ2-2, with 10 positions matching TRBD2. This CDR3 comprises 16 residues. In germline, CDR1 is SGHTA, CDR2 FQGTGA. Losses at the gene ends were 2 bases for V and 6 bases for J; bases not matched to a gene: 6.

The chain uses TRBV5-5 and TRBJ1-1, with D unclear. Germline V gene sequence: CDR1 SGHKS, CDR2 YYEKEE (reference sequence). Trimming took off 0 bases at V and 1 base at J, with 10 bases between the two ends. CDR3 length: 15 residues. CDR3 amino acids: CASSLVTLGNTEAFF. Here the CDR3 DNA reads TGTGCCAGCAGCTTGGTGACCCTGGGGAACACTGAAGCTTTCTTT.

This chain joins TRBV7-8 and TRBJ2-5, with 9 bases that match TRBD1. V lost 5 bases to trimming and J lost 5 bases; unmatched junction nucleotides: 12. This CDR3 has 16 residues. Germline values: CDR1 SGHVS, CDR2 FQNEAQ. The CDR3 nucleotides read TGTGCCAGCAGCAACCCGGGACAGGGCAGATTCGAGACCCAGTACTTC. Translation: CASSNPGQGRFETQYF.

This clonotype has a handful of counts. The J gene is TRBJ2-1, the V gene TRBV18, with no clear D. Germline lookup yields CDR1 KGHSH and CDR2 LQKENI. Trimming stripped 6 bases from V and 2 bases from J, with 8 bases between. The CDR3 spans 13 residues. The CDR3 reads CASSPGAYNEQFF. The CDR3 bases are TGTGCCAGCTCGCCAGGAGCCTACAATGAGCAGTTCTTC. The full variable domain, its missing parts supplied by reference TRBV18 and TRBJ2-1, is NAGVMQNPRHLVRRRGQEARLRCSPMKGHSHVYWYRQLPEEGLKFMVYLQKENIIDESGMPKERFSAEFPKEGPSILRIQQVVRGDSAAYFCASSPGAYNEQFFGPGTRLTVL.

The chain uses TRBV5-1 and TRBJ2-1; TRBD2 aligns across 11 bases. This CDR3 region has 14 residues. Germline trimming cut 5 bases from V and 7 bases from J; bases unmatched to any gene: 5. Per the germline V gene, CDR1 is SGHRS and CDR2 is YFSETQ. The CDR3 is CASRTSGNQNEQFF. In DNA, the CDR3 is TGCGCCAGCAGGACTAGCGGGAATCAAAATGAGCAGTTCTTC.

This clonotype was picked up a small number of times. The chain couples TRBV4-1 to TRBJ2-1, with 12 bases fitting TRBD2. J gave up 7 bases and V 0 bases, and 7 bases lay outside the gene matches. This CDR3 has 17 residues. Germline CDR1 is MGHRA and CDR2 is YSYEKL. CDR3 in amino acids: CASSQDPSGGAGNEQFF. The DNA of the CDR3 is TGCGCCAGCAGCCAAGATCCTAGCGGGGGGGCCGGAAATGAGCAGTTCTTC.